Below, 30 T cell receptor beta chains from the same sample are listed, as sequenced in a study of shared clonotypes between healthy human individuals. Generated by immunoSEQ multiplex PCR, the TCRdb table keeps only in-frame clones and is missing some. The table includes nearly 2 million clones, about 95% detected once. CD45RO-negative cells were positively selected for CCR7, leaving out terminally differentiated effector memory CD45RA+ cells. The sequencing input was naive CD8+ T cells sorted from blood. The receptors here all came from a man aged 18-30 years in good health.

This clone was seen a single time. The rearrangement joins TRBV2 to TRBJ2-2; D possibly corresponds to TRBD1 (6 bases). V lost 4 bases and J 1 base, leaving 19 bases between the germline ends. The CDR3 contains 18 residues. CDR1 SNHLY and CDR2 FYNNEI come from the germline V gene. The CDR3 DNA is TGTGCCAGCAGTGTCGCTCGGGACGGGACACAGAACACCGGGGAGCTGTTTTTT. Encoded protein: CASSVARDGTQNTGELFF.

The V gene is TRBV11-2, the J gene TRBJ2-2; 15 bases are shared with TRBD2. CDR3 length: 18 residues. Germline V gene lookup returns CDR1 SGHAT and CDR2 FQNNGV. V trimming: 5 bases; J trimming: 7 bases; junction bases outside the gene matches: 11. For the CDR3, the DNA is TGTGCCAGCAGCCTGGGGGGACTAGCGGGAGGTTACGGCGGGGAGCTGTTTTTT. Residues: CASSLGGLAGGYGGELFF.

A word on this clone: This specimen includes other DNA sequences encoding the same CDR3. CDR3 protein: CASSLGGGYGYTF. CDR3 DNA sequence: TGTGCCAGCAGTTTAGGTGGAGGGTACGGCTACACCTTC. The V and J genes are TRBV28 and TRBJ1-2, with D unclear. V lost 2 bases and J 8 bases, leaving 12 bases between the germline ends. The CDR3 runs to 13 residues. Germline V gene sequence: CDR1 MDHEN, CDR2 SYDVKM.

Regarding this clone: At the DNA level, this CDR3 is encoded by other sequences in the same sample as well. The V call is TRBV9, the J call TRBJ2-1, with 8 bases lining up with TRBD2. CDR3 size: 15 residues. Germline values: CDR1 SGDLS, CDR2 YYNGEE. Trimming at V came to 3 bases and at J to 2 bases, leaving 4 bases not matched to a gene. The CDR3 nucleotides read TGTGCCAGCAGCGCCAGCGGGAGCCCCTACAATGAGCAGTTCTTC. This translates into CASSASGSPYNEQFF.

Notes on this clone: Other DNA sequences in the same sample also yield this CDR3. V gene TRBV4-1 combines with J gene TRBJ2-7; tentatively, D is TRBD1 (6 bases). This CDR3 comprises 15 residues. Per germline, CDR1 MGHRA and CDR2 YSYEKL. Deletions cut 0 bases from V and 2 bases from J, with 11 bases between. CDR3 nucleotide sequence: TGCGCCAGCAGCCAAGACGGCACAGGGCCCTACGAGCAGTACTTC. This sequence encodes CASSQDGTGPYEQYF.

The rearrangement links TRBV2 to TRBJ2-7; 8 positions agree with TRBD1. CDR3 length: 14 amino acids. Germline V gives CDR1 SNHLY, CDR2 FYNNEI. Trimming took 8 bases from V and 3 from J; bases not matched to a gene: 9. The CDR3 sequence is CASRTAGGIYEQYF. In DNA, the CDR3 is TGTGCCAGCCGTACGGCAGGGGGCATCTACGAGCAGTACTTC.

The V gene is TRBV7-9, the J gene TRBJ2-7; possibly TRBD2 for D (5 bases). V lost 5 bases and J 2 bases, leaving 10 bases between the germline ends. Germline CDR1 and CDR2: SEHNR and FQNEAQ (reference sequence). The CDR3 sequence is 13 residues long. The CDR3 nucleotides read TGTGCCAGCAGCGGAGGACTCCCCTACGAGCAGTACTTC. As protein: CASSGGLPYEQYF.

CDR3 amino acids: CASSSGLAGSHETQYF. As DNA, the CDR3 is TGTGCCAGCAGCTCAGGACTAGCGGGAAGCCACGAGACCCAGTACTTC. The chain combines TRBV7-3 with TRBJ2-5, with 12 bases that match TRBD2. This CDR3 has 16 amino acids. The junction had 8 bases not matched to a gene; V was cut back by 4 bases and J by 5 bases. The germline CDR1 and CDR2 sequences are SGHTA and FQGTGA. The variable domain in full, completed from reference TRBV7-3 and TRBJ2-5, reads GAGVSQTPSNKVTEKGKYVELRCDPISGHTALYWYRQSLGQGPEFLIYFQGTGAADDSGLPNDRFFAVRPEGSVSTLKIQRTERGDSAVYLCASSSGLAGSHETQYFGPGTRLLVL.

The chain employs TRBV29-1 and TRBJ2-2; no reliable D call. Germline V lookup: CDR1 SQVTM, CDR2 ANQGSEA. V dropped 6 bases and J dropped 1 base, with 9 bases sitting between them. The CDR3 contains 13 residues. CDR3: CSVHRLNTGELFF. CDR3 nucleotides: TGCAGCGTCCACCGCCTGAACACCGGGGAGCTGTTTTTT.

CDR3 region: CASSQGGRGNYGYTF. The CDR3 DNA reads TGTGCCAGCAGCCAAGGCGGGAGGGGTAACTATGGCTACACCTTC. The chain joins TRBV14 to TRBJ1-2; possibly TRBD1 for D (5 bases). Trimming pared 1 base from V and 1 base from J, leaving 10 bases between. Germline V gene sequence: CDR1 SGHDN, CDR2 FVKESK. The CDR3 is made up of 15 amino acids. Drawing the rest from reference TRBV14 and TRBJ1-2, the complete variable domain is EAGVTQFPSHSVIEKGQTVTLRCDPISGHDNLYWYRRVMGKEIKFLLHFVKESKQDESGMPNNRFLAERTGGTYSTLKVQPAELEDSGVYFCASSQGGRGNYGYTFGSGTRLTVV.

Regarding this clone: Other DNA sequences within the sample encode an identical CDR3. V usage is TRBV19 and J usage is TRBJ1-1, with TRBD1 matching 7 bases. There are 14 residues in the CDR3. Trimming cost V 6 bases and J 0 bases; bases outside gene matches: 4. Germline V lookup: CDR1 LNHDA, CDR2 SQIVND (reference sequence). CDR3 loop: CASSLTGMNTEAFF. DNA for the CDR3: TGTGCCAGTAGCTTGACAGGGATGAACACTGAAGCTTTCTTT.

As to this clone: The sample carries other DNA sequences with the same CDR3. This chain links TRBV2 with TRBJ2-2; 7 positions agree with TRBD2. V was clipped by 3 bases and J by 5 bases; unmatched bases: 0. Germline V gene lookup returns CDR1 SNHLY and CDR2 FYNNEI. This CDR3 contains 13 residues. CDR3 in amino acids: CASSEGGTGELFF. The DNA for the CDR3 is TGTGCCAGCAGTGAGGGGGGGACCGGGGAGCTGTTTTTT.

DNA for the CDR3: TGTGCCAGTCTTGACTTCACACTGGGCAATGAGCAGTTCTTC. It is translated as CASLDFTLGNEQFF. The chain has TRBV2 and TRBJ2-1; D uncertain. Germline CDR1 SNHLY, CDR2 FYNNEI. The CDR3 sequence is 14 residues long. V lost 9 bases and J lost 6, with 18 bases in between.

A single count supports this clone. The same CDR3 also results from other DNA sequences found in this sample. This chain links TRBV27 with TRBJ2-1; no clear D gene. This CDR3 comprises 13 residues. Germline loops: CDR1 MNHEY, CDR2 SMNVEV (reference sequence). V gave up 3 bases and J gave up 4 bases, with 7 bases separating them. CDR3: CASSLEEYNEQFF. Here the CDR3 DNA reads TGTGCCAGCAGTTTGGAAGAATACAATGAGCAGTTCTTC.

The chain recombines TRBV10-3 with TRBJ1-1; D unresolved. Trimming took off 0 bases at V and 7 bases at J, with 15 bases between the two ends. CDR1 is ENHRY, CDR2 SYGVKD, per germline. The CDR3 consists of 15 residues. In nucleotides, the CDR3 is TGTGCCATCAGTGAGTCGGGATCTCAGCATAGTGAAGCTTTCTTT. Its protein product is CAISESGSQHSEAFF.

The J gene is TRBJ2-1, the V gene TRBV10-1, with 12 bases aligning to TRBD2. The CDR3 is made up of 17 amino acids. V shed 6 bases and J 2 bases; nucleotides not matched to a gene: 8. Germline values: CDR1 WNHNN, CDR2 SYGVQD (reference sequence). In DNA, the CDR3 is TGCGCCAGCAGCGGAGGGACTAGCGGGCAACCCTACAATGAGCAGTTCTTC. Amino acids: CASSGGTSGQPYNEQFF.

This clone was seen only once. The chain couples TRBV4-1 to TRBJ1-6; TRBD1 matches at 8 bases. This CDR3 has 15 amino acids. Germline-derived CDR1 and CDR2 are MGHRA and YSYEKL. With 2 bases clipped from V and 5 bases from J, the junction kept 2 bases outside the gene matches. The CDR3 nucleotides are TGCGCCAGCAGCCAAAGACAGGGGAATAATTCACCCCTCCACTTT. This encodes CASSQRQGNNSPLHF.

V gene TRBV7-2 combines with J gene TRBJ2-3, with TRBD2 identical over 7 bases. J was trimmed by 1 base and V by 2 bases; bases with no gene match: 3. This CDR3 is 15 amino acids long. Germline lookup yields CDR1 SGHTA and CDR2 FQGNSA. CDR3 in amino acids: CASSLWAGGTDTQYF. The CDR3 DNA reads as TGTGCCAGCAGCTTATGGGCGGGGGGCACAGATACGCAGTATTTT.

Concerning this clone itself: Additional DNA sequences in this sample encode the identical CDR3. V usage is TRBV28 and J usage is TRBJ2-7; 8 nucleotides align to TRBD1. The V gene end was trimmed by 3 bases and the J gene end by 1 base; junction bases not matched to a gene: 2. The CDR3 totals 14 residues. Germline V gene data show CDR1 as MDHEN and CDR2 as SYDVKM. The CDR3 sequence: CASSFRGLSYEQYF. The CDR3 bases are TGTGCCAGCAGTTTCAGGGGGCTTTCCTACGAGCAGTACTTC.

This clone occurred once. This chain joins TRBV5-6 and TRBJ2-7; 10 bases are a match to TRBD1. Germline CDR1 is SGHDT and CDR2 is YYEEEE. The V segment lost 3 bases and the J segment 5 bases; nucleotides outside the gene matches: 8. The CDR3 runs to 15 residues. The CDR3 sequence: CASSYAGTGDHEQYF. The CDR3 DNA sequence: TGTGCCAGCAGCTACGCCGGGACAGGGGACCACGAGCAGTACTTC.

The chain links TRBV6-5 to TRBJ1-2, with D perhaps TRBD1 (5 bases). The length of the CDR3 is 14 residues. Germline CDR1 and CDR2: MNHEY and SVGAGI. Trimming pared 3 bases from V and 8 bases from J, leaving 16 bases between. The DNA of the CDR3 is TGTGCCAGCAGTTATAGGGTGGGGGAGAGAGGCTACACCTTC. Protein: CASSYRVGERGYTF.

The chain carries TRBV4-1 and TRBJ2-3; D not resolved. The CDR3 loop spans 15 amino acids. Germline V gives CDR1 MGHRA, CDR2 YSYEKL. The V and J ends lost 0 bases and 1 base respectively, with 8 bases between them. The CDR3 loop reads CASSQEPAGTDTQYF. The CDR3 coding sequence is TGCGCCAGCAGCCAAGAGCCAGCTGGCACAGATACGCAGTATTTT.

The chain joins TRBV4-3 to TRBJ2-1, with 10 bases that match TRBD2. Trimming cost V 0 bases and J 6 bases; bases outside gene matches: 8. The CDR3 runs to 17 residues. Germline V CDR1 and CDR2: LGHNA, YSLEER. The CDR3 sequence: CASSQDPQREGLNEQFF. The CDR3 DNA reads as TGCGCCAGCAGCCAAGACCCCCAGCGGGAGGGCCTCAATGAGCAGTTCTTC.

The chain links TRBV4-1 to TRBJ1-2; D not resolved. Germline CDR1 is MGHRA and CDR2 is YSYEKL. This CDR3 has 14 amino acids. Trimming shortened V by 4 bases and J by 3 bases, and 12 bases separated the two germline ends. The CDR3 protein is CASSPQPGDYGYTF. The DNA for the CDR3 is TGCGCCAGCAGCCCTCAGCCCGGCGACTATGGCTACACCTTC.

The chain joins TRBV11-2 to TRBJ2-2; 7 bases are shared with TRBD2. The CDR3 has 14 amino acids. With V trimmed by 2 bases and J by 6 bases, 3 bases remained unmatched. Germline V gene data show CDR1 as SGHAT and CDR2 as FQNNGV. For the CDR3, the DNA is TGTGCCAGCAGCTTACCCGCGGGGGCCGGGGAGCTGTTTTTT. As protein: CASSLPAGAGELFF.

This chain joins TRBV2 and TRBJ2-7; 9 nucleotides line up with TRBD2. The CDR3 length is 15 residues. CDR1 is SNHLY, CDR2 FYNNEI, per germline. V shed 1 base, J shed 3 bases, and the junction held 4 bases outside the gene matches. The CDR3 is CASSEVGREGYEQYF. The DNA of the CDR3 is TGTGCCAGCAGTGAAGTTGGGCGGGAGGGCTACGAGCAGTACTTC. Using reference TRBV2 and TRBJ2-7 for the parts outside the CDR3, the full variable domain is EPEVTQTPSHQVTQMGQEVILRCVPISNHLYFYWYRQILGQKVEFLVSFYNNEISEKSEIFDDQFSVERPDGSNFTLKIRSTKLEDSAMYFCASSEVGREGYEQYFGPGTRLTVT.

The gene calls are TRBV28 and TRBJ2-7; D might be TRBD1 (6 bases). The germline V gene has CDR1 MDHEN and CDR2 SYDVKM. This CDR3 has 13 residues. V lost 4 bases, J lost 3 bases, and 10 bases lay in between. Written as DNA, the CDR3 is TGTGCCAGCAGTTCGTCGACAGGCTACGAGCAGTACTTC. This codes for CASSSSTGYEQYF.

This chain links TRBV10-1 with TRBJ1-1; D not certain. Germline CDR1 is WNHNN and CDR2 is SYGVQD (reference sequence). The CDR3 is 13 residues long. V lost 4 bases, J lost 0 bases, and 6 bases lay in between. The CDR3 loop is CASSVGVNTEAFF. The DNA of the CDR3 is TGCGCCAGCAGTGTCGGGGTGAACACTGAAGCTTTCTTT.

This chain connects TRBV13 to TRBJ2-3; perhaps TRBD2 as D (5 bases). Germline loops: CDR1 PRHDT, CDR2 FYEKMQ (reference sequence). The CDR3 extends over 17 amino acids. V was shortened by 1 base and J by 4 bases, with 18 bases between the two germline ends. The CDR3 coding sequence is TGTGCCAGCAGCTTAGCTAGCTCCATACTTCAGGCAGATACGCAGTATTTT. Translation: CASSLASSILQADTQYF.

This chain uses TRBV7-9 with TRBJ1-2; D might be TRBD1 (5 bases). The V gene lost 4 bases and the J gene lost 7 bases, with 10 bases spanning the gap. In germline, CDR1 is SEHNR, CDR2 FQNEAQ (reference sequence). This CDR3 contains 12 residues. The CDR3 spells CASSSGTLGYTF. DNA of the CDR3: TGTGCCAGCAGCTCTGGGACCCTTGGCTACACCTTC. The whole variable domain, filled in from reference TRBV7-9 and TRBJ1-2, reads DTGVSQNPRHKITKRGQNVTFRCDPISEHNRLYWYRQTLGQGPEFLTYFQNEAQLEKSRLLSDRFSAERPKGSFSTLEIQRTEQGDSAMYLCASSSGTLGYTFGSGTRLTVV.